This T cell receptor beta chain was recovered during a study of blood T cell repertoires in COVID-19. TCRdb keeps only in-frame clones here, not all; method: immunoSEQ multiplex PCR. The sample has some 150,000 clones; approximately 90% are singletons. The source of this sequence is a woman aged 25 to 39 with acute COVID-19. Sequenced material: PBMCs or T cells enriched from blood (not recorded which).

The CDR3 sequence is CASRWTSGREVFF. DNA for the CDR3: TGTGCCAGCAGATGGACTAGCGGGAGGGAGGTGTTCTTC. V is TRBV12-3 or TRBV12-4 and J is TRBJ2-1; TRBD2 matches at 15 bases. There are 13 residues in the CDR3. V shed 6 bases, J shed 15 bases, and the junction held 6 bases outside the gene matches.